The clone carrying this T cell receptor (beta chain) appeared once. This entry belongs to a study of blood T cells in healthy people across ages. Study-level information: Every two T cells gave about one barcoded beta molecule via template switching.

CDR3 length equals 17 residues. V was trimmed by 2 bases and J by 5 bases, leaving 21 bases between them. CDR1 SSHAT and CDR2 FNYEAQ come from the germline V gene (reference sequence). It was with a sample-barcoded 5' primer and a J-beta primer mix that a second PCR of roughly 7 to 12 cycles was run. In TCRdb, the 5' RACE reads were re-called with MiXCR into one record per CDR3 protein. The top ten clones hold 20% to 30% of a sample with 780,000 or so distinct CDR3 sequences, about 56% of them seen once. The total RNA that was extracted per sample amounted to at least 6 micrograms. This clonotype was obtained from a man in his forties in good health. Sample: blood. V usage is TRBV7-7 and J usage is TRBJ1-1; a weak D match, TRBD1 (5 bases). The CDR3 reads CASSLLLVEGKGTEAFF. CDR3 sequence (DNA): TGTGCCAGCAGCTTACTACTCGTGGAGGGGAAAGGGACTGAAGCTTTCTTT. Full variable domain (outside the CDR3, taken from reference TRBV7-7 and TRBJ1-1): GAGVSQSPRYKVTKRGQDVTLRCDPISSHATLYWYQQALGQGPEFLTYFNYEAQPDKSGLPSDRFSAERPEGSISTLTIQRTEQRDSAMYRCASSLLLVEGKGTEAFFGQGTRLTVV.